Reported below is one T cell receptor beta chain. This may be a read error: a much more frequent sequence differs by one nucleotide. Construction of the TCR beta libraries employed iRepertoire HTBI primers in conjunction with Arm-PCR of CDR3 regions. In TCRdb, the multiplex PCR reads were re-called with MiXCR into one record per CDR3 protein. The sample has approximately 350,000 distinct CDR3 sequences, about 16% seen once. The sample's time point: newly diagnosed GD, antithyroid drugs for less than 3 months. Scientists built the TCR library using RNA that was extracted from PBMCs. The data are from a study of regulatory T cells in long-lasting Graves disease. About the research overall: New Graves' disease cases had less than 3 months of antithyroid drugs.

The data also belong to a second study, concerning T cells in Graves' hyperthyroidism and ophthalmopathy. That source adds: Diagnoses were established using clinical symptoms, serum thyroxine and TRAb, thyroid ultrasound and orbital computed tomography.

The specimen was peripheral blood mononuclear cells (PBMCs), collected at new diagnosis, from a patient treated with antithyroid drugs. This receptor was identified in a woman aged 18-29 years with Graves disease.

The CDR3 here is CASSPHLGGVGYGYAF. Written as DNA, the CDR3 is TGCGCCAGCAGCCCCCACCTGGGGGGGGTGGGCTATGGCTACGCCTTC. V usage is TRBV5-1 and J usage is TRBJ1-2; maybe TRBD1 (5 bases). This CDR3 is built from 16 residues. The V gene's germline CDR1 is SGHRS and CDR2 YFSETQ.